This T cell receptor (beta chain) was sequenced during a study of blood T cell repertoires in COVID-19. Only in-frame clones appear in the TCRdb table, and some are missing; sequencing was by immunoSEQ multiplex PCR. The table records 250,000 to 300,000 clones, approximately 90% of them present only once. Trimming removed 2 bases at V and 0 bases at J, with 9 bases between. The germline V gene encodes CDR1 ENHRY and CDR2 SYGVKD. The CDR3 is 15 amino acids. The J gene is TRBJ2-3, the V gene TRBV10-3, with D possibly being TRBD2 (6 bases). The sequenced sample consisted of PBMCs or T cells enriched from blood (not recorded which). The sequence derives from a woman aged 30 to 39 who had recovered from COVID-19. This CDR3 reads CAISEGGKSTDTQYF. The CDR3 DNA follows: TGTGCCATCAGTGAGGGCGGGAAAAGCACAGATACGCAGTATTTT.